This T cell receptor beta chain comes out of a study of blood T cell repertoires in COVID-19 (TCRdb year 2020). Regarding the research as a whole: Samples from collaborators originated in the United States, Italy and Spain and spanned both the acute and convalescent phases of COVID-19. The prospective study material was composed of cDNA or gDNA derived from T cells, B-cell-depleted T cells, or PBMCs. Deeply sampled blood TCRbeta repertoires from subjects exposed to, actively infected with, or recovered from COVID-19 were included in the dataset. A freely available public database, intended as a resource for researchers studying the immune response to SARS-CoV-2, is where the repertoires were released. Samples were obtained from the ongoing ImmuneRACE study (first 160 participants) and from 1,254 subjects provided by 6 global collaborators. The sample metadata nearly always contained a de-identified subject ID, COVID-19 status, age in years and sex. Where available, HLA class I and class II types were obtained from metadata supplied by the sample provider rather than from assay-based typing. Overall study results and their limits: Clinical and demographic metadata were provided uncurated, with the amount varying by source and participant.

The germline V gene supplies CDR1 SGHTA and CDR2 FQGTGA. Counted from cysteine to phenylalanine, this CDR3 has 16 amino acids. CDR3 DNA is the only sequence kept; it has 48 bases, read in frame from the first base. The junction shows trimming of 1 base on V and 4 bases on J, plus 16 bases between the germline ends. TCRbeta CDR3 regions were amplified from genomic DNA using the immunoSEQ Assay, a bias-controlled multiplex PCR. In the original analysis: Nucleated cell counts per sample were estimated from amplification of reference gene primers within the assay. To quantify the absolute abundance of each unique TCRbeta CDR3 rearrangement, sequence reads were collapsed and filtered. For each sample, productive Simpson clonality was calculated by taking the square root of Simpson's diversity index across productive rearrangements. Not all clones reach the TCRdb copy of this immuneACCESS table, which keeps in-frame sequences only. Checked studies attribute under half of the gap to unresolved V genes and leave the rest unexplained. Clone size and V and J calls were adopted from that table, with D and trimming inferred from the DNA. The sample records more than 200,000 clones, about nine tenths of which are singletons. The top ten constitute around 10% of the sample.

One collaborating source in Seattle enrolled patients during active infection and followed them longitudinally through the course of disease. Collaborating institutions collected whole blood in K2EDTA tubes following their own protocols. For TCRbeta analysis, collaborators shipped samples as frozen whole blood, isolated PBMCs, or DNA extracted from either of those sample types. About this clone: No antigen is known for it. Base quality data are lacking; no much larger clone is found one base away.

The clonotype comes from a man aged 45-65 years with COVID-19, enrolled during active disease. Specimen: peripheral blood. The rearranged chain carries TRBV7-3 and TRBJ1-2, with a weak D call of TRBD1 (5 bases match). The CDR3 protein sequence reads: CASSLRVGAPSYGYTF. The bases read TGTGCCAGCAGCTTAAGGGTAGGGGCCCCAAGCTATGGCTACACCTTC.